This T cell receptor beta chain was observed in a study of beta chain features in type 1 diabetes. V dropped 4 bases and J dropped 6; count of bases not matched to a gene: 7. The CDR3 is made up of 15 amino acids. CDR1 is SGHDT and CDR2 is YYEEEE in the germline V gene. Investigators reverse transcribed all isolated RNA, so they sequenced expressed TCRB transcripts. Method: immunoSEQ multiplex PCR; TCRdb's copy keeps in-frame clones and lacks some. The data show a few hundred thousand clones, about 20% seen once. In the case of this clone: Antigen specificity is unknown.

Study results and limitations: PCR might preferentially amplify shorter templates, equally in patients and controls.

The specimen sequenced was naive CD4+ T cells from blood. The source of this sequence is a woman between 18 and 29 years old in good health. The chain recombines TRBV5-6 with TRBJ2-3; 11 bases are a match to TRBD1. CDR3 DNA sequence: TGTGCCAGCAGCGGGGGACAGGGGGTGATGGATACGCAGTATTTT. Translation gives CASSGGQGVMDTQYF.